The rows below give T cell receptor beta chains drawn from one sample of a study of blood T cell repertoires in COVID-19. The repertoire was sequenced with immunoSEQ multiplex PCR; TCRdb's copy has only in-frame clones and lacks some. The sample has under 200,000 clones, about nine tenths seen once. Sample: PBMCs or T cells enriched from blood (not recorded which). The receptors were gathered from a woman under 30 who had recovered from COVID-19. Both conserved end residues are part of each CDR3. The D gene is left open where the match is weak. Size tells how often a clone was seen (once, few, many) or the class of an expanded clone, and some rows leave it out.

v_call,clone_size,cdr3_length,d_call,j_call,cdr3_aa,cdr3_nt
TRBV28,NA,15,TRBD1,TRBJ2-1,CASSRPGQAFNEQFF,TGTGCCAGCAGTCGACCGGGACAGGCGTTCAATGAGCAGTTCTTC
TRBV10-2,NA,14,TRBD2,TRBJ2-1,CASTGLAGGSEQFF,TGCGCCAGCACTGGGCTAGCGGGAGGTTCTGAGCAGTTCTTC
TRBV6-1,NA,16,TRBD1,TRBJ2-7,CASSESTGTGSNEQYF,TGTGCCAGCAGTGAGTCGACCGGGACAGGGTCCAACGAGCAGTACTTC
TRBV7-2,NA,14,TRBD2,TRBJ2-5,CASRGGPQQETQYF,TGTGCCAGTCGGGGGGGCCCACAACAAGAGACCCAGTACTTC
TRBV7-2,NA,15,NA,TRBJ2-3,CASSLIGQNRDTQYF,TGTGCCAGCAGCTTGATCGGACAAAACAGGGATACGCAGTATTTT
TRBV27,few,13,TRBD2,TRBJ2-7,CASSFGTRYEQYF,TGTGCCAGCAGTTTCGGGACTAGATACGAGCAGTACTTC
TRBV27,NA,12,NA,TRBJ2-7,CASSSPPYEQYF,TGTGCCAGCAGTTCCCCCCCTTACGAGCAGTACTTC
TRBV24-1,NA,13,NA,TRBJ2-7,CATLSGLRYEQYF,TGTGCCACCCTCTCCGGACTCCGTTACGAGCAGTACTTC
TRBV9,NA,15,NA,TRBJ2-5,CASSVEGRTQETQYF,TGTGCCAGCAGCGTAGAGGGGCGCACCCAAGAGACCCAGTACTTC
TRBV7-6,NA,17,NA,TRBJ2-5,CASSLGLGDSPQETQYF,TGTGCCAGCAGCTTAGGTTTAGGCGACTCCCCTCAAGAGACCCAGTACTTC
TRBV2,NA,11,NA,TRBJ2-3,CATELADTQYF,TGTGCCACCGAGCTGGCAGATACGCAGTATTTT
TRBV12-3/TRBV12-4,NA,13,NA,TRBJ2-5,CASTQAFQETQYF,TGTGCCAGCACTCAGGCTTTTCAAGAGACCCAGTACTTC
TRBV2,NA,15,NA,TRBJ2-1,CASTQGLAVVDEQFF,TGTGCCAGCACTCAAGGCCTAGCTGTTGTCGATGAGCAGTTCTTC
TRBV2,NA,13,NA,TRBJ2-1,CASAAEAYNEQFF,TGTGCCAGCGCTGCAGAAGCCTACAATGAGCAGTTCTTC
TRBV6-5,NA,14,NA,TRBJ2-1,CASSFRGAYNEQFF,TGTGCCAGCAGTTTCCGCGGGGCCTACAATGAGCAGTTCTTC
TRBV28,NA,16,TRBD1,TRBJ2-2,CASSLRLGTDTGELFF,TGTGCCAGCAGTTTGAGGCTCGGGACAGACACCGGGGAGCTGTTTTTT
TRBV5-8,NA,15,NA,TRBJ2-3,CASSLGLRSVDTQYF,TGTGCCAGCAGCCTGGGCTTGAGGAGTGTGGATACGCAGTATTTT
TRBV19,NA,15,TRBD2,TRBJ2-1,CASRIGGGSRDEQFF,TGTGCCAGTAGGATAGGTGGCGGGAGCCGAGATGAGCAGTTCTTC
TRBV5-1,NA,14,NA,TRBJ2-7,CASSATFPSYEQYF,TGCGCCAGCAGCGCCACTTTCCCTTCCTACGAGCAGTACTTC
TRBV7-2,NA,13,NA,TRBJ1-5,CASSFYHSQPQHF,TGTGCCAGCAGCTTCTACCATAGCCAGCCCCAGCATTTT
TRBV12-3/TRBV12-4,NA,13,NA,TRBJ2-2,CASKGANTGELFF,TGTGCCAGCAAGGGGGCGAACACCGGGGAGCTGTTTTTT
TRBV18,NA,15,TRBD2,TRBJ2-3,CASSRTSGSTDTQYF,TGTGCCAGCTCACGGACTAGCGGGAGCACAGATACGCAGTATTTT
TRBV2,NA,14,TRBD1,TRBJ1-5,CASSVQGTYQPQHF,TGTGCCAGCAGTGTACAGGGGACCTATCAGCCCCAGCATTTT
TRBV4-3,NA,14,NA,TRBJ1-2,CASSQANQFYGYTF,TGCGCCAGCAGCCAAGCGAATCAGTTCTATGGCTACACCTTC
TRBV10-3,NA,13,NA,TRBJ1-1,CATRGSLGTEAFF,TGTGCCACCCGAGGATCCCTGGGCACTGAAGCTTTCTTT
TRBV5-4,NA,16,TRBD1,TRBJ1-2,CASSPRTGGHFYGYTF,TGTGCCAGCAGCCCCCGGACAGGGGGCCACTTCTATGGCTACACCTTC
TRBV5-1,NA,12,NA,TRBJ1-3,CASSLSANTIYF,TGCGCCAGCAGCTTGTCCGCGAACACCATATATTTT
TRBV18,NA,13,TRBD1,TRBJ1-6,CASRGQGGTPLHF,TGTGCCAGCCGAGGACAGGGCGGTACACCCCTCCACTTT
TRBV27,NA,15,TRBD2,TRBJ2-1,CASSVAGGPYNEQFF,TGTGCCAGCAGCGTAGCGGGAGGACCCTACAATGAGCAGTTCTTC
TRBV11-2,NA,16,TRBD1,TRBJ2-7,CASSLTQMGQTYEQYF,TGTGCCAGCAGCTTAACACAGATGGGACAGACCTACGAGCAGTACTTC
TRBV3-1/TRBV3-2,once,15,TRBD2,TRBJ2-3,CASSLAGANKDTQYF,TGTGCCAGCAGCCTCGCGGGAGCCAATAAGGATACGCAGTATTTT
TRBV4-1,few,16,TRBD1,TRBJ1-2,CASSHPQGTGVHGYTF,TGCGCCAGCAGCCATCCCCAGGGGACAGGGGTCCATGGCTACACCTTC
TRBV4-1,NA,16,TRBD1,TRBJ1-2,CASSQDRTGLGYGYTF,TGCGCCAGCAGCCAAGATCGGACAGGGCTGGGGTATGGCTACACCTTC
TRBV5-5,NA,14,NA,TRBJ1-6,CASSDWGGRSPLHF,TGTGCCAGCAGCGACTGGGGGGGTAGATCACCCCTCCACTTT
TRBV5-8,NA,17,TRBD2,TRBJ2-1,CASSLESVAGERDEQFF,TGTGCCAGCAGCTTGGAGAGCGTGGCGGGAGAGAGGGATGAGCAGTTCTTC
TRBV27,NA,20,TRBD2,TRBJ2-3,CASSLPTSGTSGRSTDTQYF,TGTGCCAGCAGTCTACCGACGTCCGGGACTAGCGGCCGGAGCACAGATACGCAGTATTTT
TRBV2,NA,15,TRBD2,TRBJ2-3,CASSVEAGVTDTQYF,TGTGCCAGCAGTGTAGAAGCGGGAGTTACAGATACGCAGTATTTT
TRBV10-3,NA,15,NA,TRBJ2-1,CAISVSLGRNNEQFF,TGTGCCATCAGTGTTAGTCTAGGAAGAAACAATGAGCAGTTCTTC
TRBV27,NA,13,NA,TRBJ2-3,CASSPPRGDTQYF,TGTGCCAGCAGTCCCCCGCGAGGAGATACGCAGTATTTT
TRBV27,NA,14,TRBD1,TRBJ1-2,CASSFQTGGYGYTF,TGTGCCAGCAGTTTCCAGACAGGGGGCTATGGCTACACCTTC
TRBV6-5,NA,16,TRBD1,TRBJ2-7,CASSYSGEGAIYEQYF,TGTGCCAGCAGTTACTCGGGAGAGGGGGCTATCTACGAGCAGTACTTC
TRBV2,NA,16,TRBD2,TRBJ2-5,CASAGTSGSLGETQYF,TGTGCCAGCGCCGGGACTAGCGGGAGTCTTGGGGAGACCCAGTACTTC
TRBV7-3,NA,17,TRBD2,TRBJ2-1,CASSLTTPGGVGNEQFF,TGTGCCAGCAGCTTAACGACCCCGGGGGGGGTGGGAAATGAGCAGTTCTTC
TRBV15,NA,16,TRBD1,TRBJ2-7,CATSSRDRDIRDEQYF,TGTGCCACCAGCAGCCGGGACAGGGATATTCGGGACGAGCAGTACTTC
TRBV28,NA,13,NA,TRBJ1-6,CASIQGRSSPLHF,TGTGCCAGCATTCAGGGTCGCTCTTCACCCCTCCACTTT
TRBV4-2,once,16,TRBD2,TRBJ2-7,CASSQDPGLAGGEQYF,TGTGCCAGCAGCCAAGACCCGGGACTAGCGGGAGGGGAGCAGTACTTC
TRBV29-1,NA,16,TRBD1,TRBJ2-6,CSVQDRGTSGANVLTF,TGCAGCGTTCAAGACAGGGGGACCTCTGGGGCCAACGTCCTGACTTTC
TRBV9,NA,14,TRBD2,TRBJ2-7,CASSVDSGRDEQYF,TGTGCCAGCAGCGTAGATAGCGGGAGGGACGAGCAGTACTTC
TRBV5-1,NA,16,NA,TRBJ2-2,CASRLTPGGYAGELFF,TGCGCCAGCAGATTAACCCCAGGAGGGTACGCCGGGGAGCTGTTTTTT
TRBV4-2,NA,15,NA,TRBJ1-1,CASSQVGGFSTEAFF,TGTGCCAGCAGCCAAGTTGGAGGGTTCAGCACTGAAGCTTTCTTT
TRBV6-5,NA,14,NA,TRBJ1-2,CASSQGIRGYGYTF,TGTGCCAGCAGTCAGGGGATAAGGGGCTATGGCTACACCTTC
TRBV27,NA,18,NA,TRBJ1-5,CASSSSLQDRLNIGPQHF,TGTGCCAGCAGTTCATCTCTCCAAGACCGACTAAATATCGGGCCCCAGCATTTT
TRBV5-1,NA,15,TRBD2,TRBJ2-3,CASRGLASSTDTQYF,TGCGCCAGCAGAGGACTAGCGTCTAGCACAGATACGCAGTATTTT
TRBV28,NA,14,NA,TRBJ1-1,CASSLIGRATEAFF,TGTGCCAGCAGTTTAATAGGCAGGGCCACTGAAGCTTTCTTT